The 5 T cell receptor beta chains below all came from one sample that was sequenced in a study of blood T cell repertoires in COVID-19. This table comes from immunoSEQ multiplex PCR, and its TCRdb copy is limited to in-frame clones, with some not included. Of fewer than 250,000 clones in the sample, about 83% are singletons; the top ten hold around 5.5%. Sequenced material: peripheral blood. Receptor source: a human donor in a cohort sampled during active COVID-19.

This chain joins TRBV12-3 or TRBV12-4 and TRBJ2-7; the match to TRBD1 covers 8 bases. The CDR3 has 13 amino acids. The V gene end was trimmed by 8 bases and the J gene end by 3 bases; junction bases not matched to a gene: 6. The CDR3 nucleotides read TGTGCCAGCCGGACAGGGATTTTCTACGAGCAGTACTTC. This encodes CASRTGIFYEQYF.

This rearrangement joins TRBV7-9 to TRBJ2-2; D is unclear. Germline CDR1 is SEHNR and CDR2 is FQNEAQ (reference sequence). Deletions cut 2 bases from V and 4 bases from J, with 8 bases between. The CDR3 length is 14 residues. The CDR3 is CASSLSVSTGELFF. The CDR3 DNA reads TGTGCCAGCAGCTTATCGGTTTCCACCGGGGAGCTGTTTTTT.

CDR3 DNA: TGTGCCTGCTCGCTTCTAGCGGGGAACACAGATACGCAGTATTTT. Translation gives CACSLLAGNTDTQYF. The V call is TRBV30, the J call TRBJ2-3; 9 bases agree with TRBD2. The CDR3 totals 15 residues. V lost 6 bases to trimming and J lost 2 bases; unmatched junction nucleotides: 9. Germline V gene sequence: CDR1 GTSNPN, CDR2 SVGIG (reference sequence).

This clone is medium-sized in the sample. The V call is TRBV3-1 (or the pseudogene TRBV3-2), the J call TRBJ2-7; D not certain. CDR1 is LGHDT and CDR2 is YNNKEL in the germline V gene (reference sequence). The CDR3 has 11 residues. Trimming left V 1 base short and J 5 bases short, with 3 bases between. CDR3 nucleotide sequence: TGTGCCAGCAGCCAAGGGCACGAGCAGTACTTC. Its protein product is CASSQGHEQYF.

V usage is TRBV19 and J usage is TRBJ1-1; D is uncertain. This CDR3 region has 14 residues. Deletions cut 6 bases from V and 0 bases from J, with 11 bases between. Germline CDR1 is LNHDA and CDR2 is SQIVND (reference sequence). Here the CDR3 reads CASRDRTLNTEAFF. The CDR3, as DNA: TGTGCCAGTAGAGACCGGACTCTGAACACTGAAGCTTTCTTT.